The entry below gives a single T cell receptor (beta chain) sequence along with its context. Its antigen is undetermined. Other DNA sequences in this specimen translate into the identical CDR3. The study ran the assay at deep level. Clones were read by immunoSEQ multiplex PCR, and TCRdb kept only the in-frame ones, dropping some. The sample contains roughly 2.4 million clones, more than 90% of which appear only once. This record comes from a study of shared clonotypes between healthy human individuals. V lost 7 bases, J lost 3 bases, and 3 bases stayed unmatched. This CDR3 comprises 13 residues. CDR1 and CDR2 from the germline V gene are SNHLY and FYNNEI. Regarding the study as a whole: Relative to clonotypes present in all four donors, those not shared had lower generation probabilities. What limited the represented genetic and exposure-history diversity was the small number of donors. Naive CD4 clonotype sharing across several donors was approximately 5.2%.

Sequenced input: naive CD4+ T cells sorted from blood. As for subset: CD45RA+ positively selected. The chain is built from TRBV2 and TRBJ2-3; 8 nucleotides match TRBD1. This clonotype was sampled from a man in his late teens or twenties in good health. The CDR3 DNA is TGTGCCAGCAACGGACAGGGAACAGATACGCAGTATTTT. Translating gives CASNGQGTDTQYF.